This TCR beta chain stems from a study of T cell responses to AZD1222 COVID-19 vaccine. Findings and caveats of the study: Sampling that yielded the repertoires occurred only after the peak T cell response. Baseline seropositivity characterized only a handful of AZD1222 recipients.

Assay: immunoSEQ multiplex PCR; the TCRdb copy retains only in-frame clones and omits some. The table has some 130,000 clones, approximately 85% seen once; the top ten hold 1.5% to 2%. Turning to this clone: Its target is unknown.

CDR3 size: 13 residues. The ends were cut back, 8 bases at V and 8 bases at J, with 16 bases in the middle. Per germline, CDR1 SGHRS and CDR2 YFSETQ. The V and J genes are TRBV5-1 and TRBJ1-4; D uncertain. This clonotype was obtained from an adult in good health. Sequencing was performed on peripheral blood, taken on day 0 of AZD1222 vaccination. CDR3 region: CASREMVNEKLFF. CDR3 nucleotide sequence: TGCGCCAGTCGGGAGATGGTAAACGAAAAACTGTTTTTT.